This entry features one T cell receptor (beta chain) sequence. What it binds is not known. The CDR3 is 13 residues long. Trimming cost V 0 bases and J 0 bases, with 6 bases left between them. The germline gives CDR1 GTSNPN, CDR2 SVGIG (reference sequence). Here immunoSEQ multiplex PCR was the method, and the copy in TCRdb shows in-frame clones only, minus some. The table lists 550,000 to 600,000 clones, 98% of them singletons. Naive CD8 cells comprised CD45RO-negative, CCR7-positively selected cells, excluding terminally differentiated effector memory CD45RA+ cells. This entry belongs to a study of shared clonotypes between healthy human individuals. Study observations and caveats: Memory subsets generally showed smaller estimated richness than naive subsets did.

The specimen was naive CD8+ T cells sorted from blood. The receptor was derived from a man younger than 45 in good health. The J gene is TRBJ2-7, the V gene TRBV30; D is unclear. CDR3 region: CAWSVESSYEQYF. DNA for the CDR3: TGTGCCTGGAGTGTTGAGAGCTCCTACGAGCAGTACTTC.